A selection of T cell receptor beta chains follows, all from one sample in a study of technical replicates of blood from a few donors. Generated by immunoSEQ multiplex PCR, the TCRdb table keeps only in-frame clones and is missing some. The profile covers about 56,000 clones, with over 90% appearing a single time and more than 4% taken by the ten largest. Sequenced input: PBMCs. These receptors originate from a human donor in good health. Some clones in this sample may be carry-over from other donors' samples. CDR3s include the opening cysteine and the closing phenylalanine or tryptophan. D genes are given only for firm matches. The listing skips clone size in some rows; elsewhere it reads once, few, many or a size class.

CDR3aa: CASGYSDRGQREQYF; CDR3nt: TGTGCCAGCGGGTACTCTGACAGGGGGCAGCGCGAGCAGTACTTC; d_gene: TRBD1; j_gene: TRBJ2-7; abundance: -; v_gene: TRBV5-4
CDR3aa: CASSLADRGDEQFF; CDR3nt: TGTGCCAGCAGCCTAGCGGACAGGGGAGATGAGCAGTTCTTC; d_gene: TRBD1; j_gene: TRBJ2-1; abundance: -; v_gene: TRBV7-3
CDR3aa: CASSLGLAGGQGEQFF; CDR3nt: TGCGCCAGCAGCCTGGGACTAGCGGGGGGGCAAGGAGAGCAGTTCTTC; d_gene: TRBD2; j_gene: TRBJ2-1; abundance: -; v_gene: TRBV4-3
CDR3aa: CVAGLAGFLSYEQYF; CDR3nt: TGTGTGGCGGGGCTAGCGGGATTCTTGTCCTACGAGCAGTACTTC; d_gene: TRBD2; j_gene: TRBJ2-7; abundance: -; v_gene: TRBV2
CDR3aa: CSVEIPGQFYGYTF; CDR3nt: TGCAGCGTCGAAATCCCGGGACAGTTCTATGGCTACACCTTC; d_gene: TRBD1; j_gene: TRBJ1-2; abundance: -; v_gene: TRBV29-1
CDR3aa: CATSSGSGETTGELFF; CDR3nt: TGTGCCACCAGCAGCGGTAGCGGGGAAACCACCGGGGAGCTGTTTTTT; d_gene: TRBD2; j_gene: TRBJ2-2; abundance: -; v_gene: TRBV15
CDR3aa: CSAGRTEEAFF; CDR3nt: TGCAGTGCTGGTAGGACAGAGGAAGCTTTCTTT; d_gene: -; j_gene: TRBJ1-1; abundance: -; v_gene: TRBV20-1
CDR3aa: CASTPAGTYEQYF; CDR3nt: TGTGCCAGTACCCCGGCAGGGACCTACGAGCAGTACTTC; d_gene: -; j_gene: TRBJ2-7; abundance: -; v_gene: TRBV19
CDR3aa: CASSSTGAEAFF; CDR3nt: TGTGCCAGCAGTTCGACAGGGGCTGAAGCTTTCTTT; d_gene: TRBD1; j_gene: TRBJ1-1; abundance: -; v_gene: TRBV5-4
CDR3aa: CASRAQGALFYGYTF; CDR3nt: TGTGCCAGTAGGGCACAGGGGGCGCTTTTCTATGGCTACACCTTC; d_gene: TRBD1; j_gene: TRBJ1-2; abundance: -; v_gene: TRBV19
CDR3aa: CASSQDQWGRGSYEQYF; CDR3nt: TGTGCCAGCAGCCAAGATCAGTGGGGAAGGGGGTCCTACGAGCAGTACTTC; d_gene: -; j_gene: TRBJ2-7; abundance: -; v_gene: TRBV4-2
CDR3aa: CASSDRGGRETQYF; CDR3nt: TGTGCCAGCAGCGACAGGGGGGGCCGTGAGACCCAGTACTTC; d_gene: TRBD1; j_gene: TRBJ2-5; abundance: -; v_gene: TRBV6-6
CDR3aa: CASSTTGRGYSTDTQYF; CDR3nt: TGTGCCAGCAGCACCACCGGGAGGGGGTATTCCACAGATACGCAGTATTTT; d_gene: TRBD2; j_gene: TRBJ2-3; abundance: once; v_gene: TRBV9
CDR3aa: CASSLGREGTGELFF; CDR3nt: TGTGCCAGCAGCTTAGGGCGGGAGGGAACCGGGGAGCTGTTTTTT; d_gene: TRBD2; j_gene: TRBJ2-2; abundance: -; v_gene: TRBV7-7
CDR3aa: CASSSNPKPTGRETQYF; CDR3nt: TGTGCCAGCAGCTCAAATCCCAAACCGACAGGGAGGGAGACCCAGTACTTC; d_gene: -; j_gene: TRBJ2-5; abundance: -; v_gene: TRBV7-8
CDR3aa: CASSLLGQGTEAFF; CDR3nt: TGTGCCAGCAGCCTTCTCGGACAGGGAACTGAAGCTTTCTTT; d_gene: TRBD1; j_gene: TRBJ1-1; abundance: -; v_gene: TRBV7-3
CDR3aa: CASSQQTSSYEQYF; CDR3nt: TGCGCCAGCAGCCAGCAGACTAGCTCATACGAGCAGTACTTC; d_gene: TRBD2; j_gene: TRBJ2-7; abundance: -; v_gene: TRBV5-1
CDR3aa: CASSLDRDSSPLHF; CDR3nt: TGTGCCAGCAGCTTAGACAGGGATAGTTCACCCCTCCACTTT; d_gene: -; j_gene: TRBJ1-6; abundance: -; v_gene: TRBV7-9
CDR3aa: CATSRRIGQGNNEQFF; CDR3nt: TGTGCCACCAGCAGGCGGATAGGACAGGGGAACAATGAGCAGTTCTTC; d_gene: TRBD1; j_gene: TRBJ2-1; abundance: -; v_gene: TRBV15
CDR3aa: CASSAGGAGYNEQFF; CDR3nt: TGTGCCAGCAGCGCCGGGGGGGCGGGCTACAATGAGCAGTTCTTC; d_gene: TRBD2; j_gene: TRBJ2-1; abundance: once; v_gene: TRBV9
CDR3aa: CASSQVTGGLEDTQYF; CDR3nt: TGTGCCAGCAGCCAAGTTACGGGGGGGCTGGAAGATACGCAGTATTTT; d_gene: TRBD2; j_gene: TRBJ2-3; abundance: -; v_gene: TRBV4-2
CDR3aa: CASSQTGRMGEQYF; CDR3nt: TGTGCCAGCAGCCAGACAGGGCGAATGGGCGAGCAGTACTTC; d_gene: TRBD1; j_gene: TRBJ2-7; abundance: -; v_gene: TRBV7-3
CDR3aa: CATSRGWDRGRQETQYF; CDR3nt: TGTGCCACCAGCAGAGGTTGGGACAGGGGGAGGCAAGAGACCCAGTACTTC; d_gene: TRBD1; j_gene: TRBJ2-5; abundance: -; v_gene: TRBV15
CDR3aa: CASRGTGNYGYTF; CDR3nt: TGTGCCAGCAGGGGAACAGGGAACTATGGCTACACCTTC; d_gene: -; j_gene: TRBJ1-2; abundance: -; v_gene: TRBV7-6
CDR3aa: CASSRSPSPLNEKLFF; CDR3nt: TGTGCCAGCAGCAGATCCCCGAGCCCACTTAATGAAAAACTGTTTTTT; d_gene: -; j_gene: TRBJ1-4; abundance: -; v_gene: TRBV21-1
CDR3aa: CASSLDGRAGETQYF; CDR3nt: TGTGCCAGCAGCTTAGACGGGAGGGCCGGGGAGACCCAGTACTTC; d_gene: TRBD2; j_gene: TRBJ2-5; abundance: -; v_gene: TRBV7-3
CDR3aa: CASSLTGTTITDTQYF; CDR3nt: TGTGCCAGCAGCTTGACCGGGACTACTATCACAGATACGCAGTATTTT; d_gene: TRBD2; j_gene: TRBJ2-3; abundance: -; v_gene: TRBV5-4
CDR3aa: CASSLAGKTSSYNSPLHF; CDR3nt: TGTGCCAGCAGCTTGGCCGGGAAGACTAGCTCCTATAATTCACCCCTCCACTTT; d_gene: -; j_gene: TRBJ1-6; abundance: -; v_gene: TRBV5-4
CDR3aa: CASSQGFSGRADTQYF; CDR3nt: TGCGCCAGCAGCCAGGGATTCAGCGGGAGGGCAGATACGCAGTATTTT; d_gene: TRBD2; j_gene: TRBJ2-3; abundance: -; v_gene: TRBV4-3
CDR3aa: CASRVTDNTEAFF; CDR3nt: TGTGCCAGTAGGGTGACTGATAACACTGAAGCTTTCTTT; d_gene: -; j_gene: TRBJ1-1; abundance: -; v_gene: TRBV19
CDR3aa: CASSLVIPGGNEQFF; CDR3nt: TGTGCCAGCAGCTTAGTGATCCCTGGAGGGAATGAGCAGTTCTTC; d_gene: -; j_gene: TRBJ2-1; abundance: once; v_gene: TRBV7-9
CDR3aa: CASRASSGGPMDTQYF; CDR3nt: TGTGCCAGCAGAGCTTCTAGCGGGGGGCCAATGGATACGCAGTATTTT; d_gene: TRBD2; j_gene: TRBJ2-3; abundance: -; v_gene: TRBV2
CDR3aa: CASSSGTGVTTEAFF; CDR3nt: TGTGCCAGCAGCTCCGGGACAGGGGTTACCACTGAAGCTTTCTTT; d_gene: TRBD1; j_gene: TRBJ1-1; abundance: -; v_gene: TRBV7-9
CDR3aa: CVRSSGTLTYRQETQYF; CDR3nt: TGTGTCAGAAGCTCCGGGACATTAACTTATCGCCAAGAGACCCAGTACTTC; d_gene: -; j_gene: TRBJ2-5; abundance: -; v_gene: TRBV7-5
CDR3aa: CAWGQGGKGEAFF; CDR3nt: TGTGCCTGGGGACAGGGGGGGAAGGGTGAAGCTTTCTTT; d_gene: TRBD1; j_gene: TRBJ1-1; abundance: -; v_gene: TRBV30
CDR3aa: CASSYSGQGWSGYTF; CDR3nt: TGTGCCAGCAGTTACTCGGGACAGGGTTGGTCTGGCTACACCTTC; d_gene: TRBD1; j_gene: TRBJ1-2; abundance: once; v_gene: TRBV6-5
CDR3aa: CASSPTPSDGIGANVLTF; CDR3nt: TGTGCCAGCTCACCAACTCCCTCCGACGGGATAGGGGCCAACGTCCTGACTTTC; d_gene: -; j_gene: TRBJ2-6; abundance: -; v_gene: TRBV18
CDR3aa: CASSFSSGSPTYEQYF; CDR3nt: TGTGCCAGCAGCTTTTCCTCCGGGAGTCCCACCTACGAGCAGTACTTC; d_gene: -; j_gene: TRBJ2-7; abundance: -; v_gene: TRBV5-5
CDR3aa: CAEGTSGGGEQFF; CDR3nt: TGTGCAGAAGGGACTAGCGGCGGTGGGGAGCAGTTCTTC; d_gene: TRBD2; j_gene: TRBJ2-1; abundance: -; v_gene: TRBV2
CDR3aa: CASSRPGQRVGETQYF; CDR3nt: TGTGCCAGTAGTAGACCGGGACAGAGAGTGGGAGAGACCCAGTACTTC; d_gene: TRBD1; j_gene: TRBJ2-5; abundance: -; v_gene: TRBV19
CDR3aa: CASKAGTGSNEQFF; CDR3nt: TGCGCCAGCAAAGCCGGGACAGGGAGCAATGAGCAGTTCTTC; d_gene: TRBD1; j_gene: TRBJ2-1; abundance: -; v_gene: TRBV5-1
CDR3aa: CASSLGPGWVNEQFF; CDR3nt: TGTGCCAGCAGCTTGGGCCCGGGGTGGGTCAATGAGCAGTTCTTC; d_gene: -; j_gene: TRBJ2-1; abundance: -; v_gene: TRBV7-7
CDR3aa: CASSNLIDSGSSYEQYF; CDR3nt: TGTGCCAGCAGCAACCTCATCGATAGCGGGAGCTCCTACGAGCAGTACTTC; d_gene: TRBD2; j_gene: TRBJ2-7; abundance: -; v_gene: TRBV7-2
CDR3aa: CASSLSQGRSTEAFF; CDR3nt: TGTGCCAGCAGCTTGTCCCAGGGGCGATCCACTGAAGCTTTCTTT; d_gene: -; j_gene: TRBJ1-1; abundance: -; v_gene: TRBV11-1
CDR3aa: CASSRTAQETQYF; CDR3nt: TGTGCCAGCAGCCGGACAGCACAAGAGACCCAGTACTTC; d_gene: -; j_gene: TRBJ2-5; abundance: -; v_gene: TRBV27
CDR3aa: CASSSLGGPNSPLHF; CDR3nt: TGTGCCAGTAGTTCCTTAGGGGGACCCAATTCACCCCTCCACTTT; d_gene: -; j_gene: TRBJ1-6; abundance: -; v_gene: TRBV19
CDR3aa: CASSSDISNYGYTF; CDR3nt: TGTGCCAGCAGCTCGGACATTTCTAACTATGGCTACACCTTC; d_gene: -; j_gene: TRBJ1-2; abundance: -; v_gene: TRBV7-2
CDR3aa: CASSILQGNTEAFF; CDR3nt: TGTGCCAGTAGTATATTACAGGGGAACACTGAAGCTTTCTTT; d_gene: -; j_gene: TRBJ1-1; abundance: -; v_gene: TRBV19
CDR3aa: CASSLTDRATFF; CDR3nt: TGTGCCAGTAGCCTAACGGACAGGGCGACTTTCTTT; d_gene: TRBD1; j_gene: TRBJ1-1; abundance: -; v_gene: TRBV19
CDR3aa: CASSLPTGPSRSKSYNEQFF; CDR3nt: TGCGCCAGCAGCTTACCGACAGGCCCCAGTCGTTCAAAGTCCTACAATGAGCAGTTCTTC; d_gene: -; j_gene: TRBJ2-1; abundance: -; v_gene: TRBV5-1
CDR3aa: CASSRGGNSGNTIYF; CDR3nt: TGTGCCAGCAGTCGGGGGGGGAACTCTGGAAACACCATATATTTT; d_gene: -; j_gene: TRBJ1-3; abundance: -; v_gene: TRBV9
CDR3aa: CASSSLVYTQYF; CDR3nt: TGTGCCAGCAGCTCCCTTGTTTATACGCAGTATTTT; d_gene: -; j_gene: TRBJ2-3; abundance: -; v_gene: TRBV7-2
CDR3aa: CASSFRGGRNQPQHF; CDR3nt: TGTGCCAGCAGCTTTCGGGGAGGGCGCAATCAGCCCCAGCATTTT; d_gene: -; j_gene: TRBJ1-5; abundance: -; v_gene: TRBV5-6
CDR3aa: CASSDTGDYTEAFF; CDR3nt: TGTGCCAGCAGTGACACAGGAGATTACACTGAAGCTTTCTTT; d_gene: -; j_gene: TRBJ1-1; abundance: once; v_gene: TRBV6-1
CDR3aa: CASSAVGQGDFGYTF; CDR3nt: TGCGCCAGCAGCGCGGTAGGACAGGGGGATTTTGGCTACACCTTC; d_gene: TRBD1; j_gene: TRBJ1-2; abundance: -; v_gene: TRBV4-1
CDR3aa: CAISGGLFAETQYF; CDR3nt: TGTGCCATCAGCGGGGGGCTTTTTGCGGAGACCCAGTACTTC; d_gene: -; j_gene: TRBJ2-5; abundance: -; v_gene: TRBV10-3
CDR3aa: CASSIDPSGRGNSPLHF; CDR3nt: TGTGCCAGTAGTATAGATCCCAGCGGCAGGGGTAATTCACCCCTCCACTTT; d_gene: -; j_gene: TRBJ1-6; abundance: few; v_gene: TRBV19